These 28 T cell receptor beta chains share one sample of origin, sequenced in a study of blood T cell repertoires in COVID-19. The data were produced by immunoSEQ multiplex PCR, yet TCRdb's version contains in-frame clones alone and is incomplete. The repertoire holds about 150,000 clones, with around four fifths as singletons. Source material: peripheral blood. These receptors originate from a woman of 80 years or more with COVID-19, enrolled during active disease.

This sequence joins TRBV3-1 (or the pseudogene TRBV3-2) and TRBJ1-3; D is perhaps TRBD1 (6 bases). The CDR3 consists of 15 residues. V lost 6 bases to trimming and J lost 4 bases, with 16 bases between them. CDR1 is LGHDT, CDR2 YNNKEL, per germline (reference sequence). This CDR3 reads CASSPPGGRGNTIYF. The CDR3 DNA is TGTGCCAGCAGTCCACCGGGGGGCCGAGGAAACACCATATATTTT.

The chain has TRBV5-8 and TRBJ2-5; D perhaps matches TRBD1 (6 bases). From germline, CDR1 is SGHTS and CDR2 YDEGEE. V lost 1 base and J 4 bases, leaving 14 bases between the germline ends. The CDR3 is made up of 15 amino acids. The CDR3 loop is CASSLFQGIRETQYF. In nucleotides, the CDR3 is TGTGCCAGCAGCTTGTTCCAGGGGATCCGAGAGACCCAGTACTTC.

This clone was detected a few times. Additional DNA sequences in this sample encode the identical CDR3. J is TRBJ1-1 and V is TRBV18; D possibly corresponds to TRBD1 (5 bases). Germline V gene data show CDR1 as KGHSH and CDR2 as LQKENI. The length of the CDR3 is 14 residues. The germline V and J ends were trimmed by 6 bases and 1 base, with 12 bases remaining between them. CDR3 nucleotides: TGTGCCAGCTCGCCCCAGGGCGCGAACACTGAAGCTTTCTTT. Residues: CASSPQGANTEAFF.

CDR3 protein: CASSRTRSGELFF. The CDR3 coding sequence is TGTGCCAGCAGTCGGACTAGGTCCGGGGAGCTGTTTTTT. The chain combines TRBV6-5 with TRBJ2-2; 7 bases fit TRBD2. After removal of 5 bases from V and 6 bases from J, the junction contained 3 bases not matched to a gene. This CDR3 spans 13 amino acids. CDR1 MNHEY and CDR2 SVGAGI come from the germline V gene.

The V gene is TRBV3-1 (or the pseudogene TRBV3-2), the J gene TRBJ1-5; D uncertain. The length of the CDR3 is 15 residues. Trimming pared 2 bases from V and 5 bases from J, leaving 13 bases between. Germline values: CDR1 LGHDT, CDR2 YNNKEL (reference sequence). CDR3 nucleotides: TGTGCCAGCAGCCAAAGTTCACCAGGTTATCAGCCCCAGCATTTT. Its protein is CASSQSSPGYQPQHF.

J is TRBJ1-6 and V is TRBV2; D gene unclear. Trimming took 1 base from V and 5 from J, leaving 12 bases between them. This CDR3 contains 16 residues. The germline V gene encodes CDR1 SNHLY and CDR2 FYNNEI. CDR3: CASSEDAGGNNSPLHF. In nucleotides, the CDR3 is TGTGCCAGCAGTGAAGATGCAGGTGGAAATAATTCACCCCTCCACTTT.

This rearrangement joins TRBV9 to TRBJ2-3; TRBD2 agrees at 8 bases. J was trimmed by 2 bases and V by 0 bases; bases with no gene match: 5. CDR1 SGDLS and CDR2 YYNGEE come from the germline V gene. The CDR3 length is 16 residues. The CDR3 nucleotides read TGTGCCAGCAGCGTAGTAACTAGCGGACACACAGATACGCAGTATTTT. The encoded protein is CASSVVTSGHTDTQYF.

The chain links TRBV5-1 to TRBJ1-4, with D perhaps matching TRBD1 (6 bases). Trimming cost V 4 bases and J 5 bases, with 15 bases left between them. Germline CDR1 and CDR2: SGHRS and YFSETQ. The CDR3 runs 15 residues. In DNA, the CDR3 is TGCGCCAGCAGCGACAACAGGGCTGGGAATGAAAAACTGTTTTTT. Encoded protein: CASSDNRAGNEKLFF.

The gene calls are TRBV9 and TRBJ2-3; D remains ambiguous. Trimming took off 0 bases at V and 0 bases at J, with 11 bases between the two ends. This CDR3 contains 16 residues. Germline V gives CDR1 SGDLS, CDR2 YYNGEE. The DNA for the CDR3 is TGTGCCAGCAGCGTAGGTGGCGGTCTGAGCACAGATACGCAGTATTTT. This sequence encodes CASSVGGGLSTDTQYF.

This sequence joins TRBV5-1 and TRBJ2-3; 12 bases fit TRBD1. In germline, CDR1 is SGHRS, CDR2 YFSETQ. The trim removed 5 bases at V and 1 base at J, leaving 11 bases unmatched. This CDR3 is built from 18 residues. Written as DNA, the CDR3 is TGCGCCAGCAGTAAGGGACAGGGGGCCGTTCGGCGCACAGATACGCAGTATTTT. The encoded protein is CASSKGQGAVRRTDTQYF.

This clone was counted only a few times. The rearrangement uses TRBV24-1 and TRBJ2-1; 10 nucleotides match TRBD1. Germline V gives CDR1 KGHDR, CDR2 SFDVKD. The CDR3 has 14 residues. Losses at the gene ends were 9 bases for V and 6 bases for J; bases not matched to a gene: 7. DNA for the CDR3: TGTGCCACCTGTCCGGGACAGGGGTGCAATGAGCAGTTCTTC. This translates into CATCPGQGCNEQFF.

The CDR3 here is CASSSLEGGKFF. The CDR3 nucleotides read TGTGCCAGCAGTTCCCTCGAAGGGGGCAAGTTCTTC. V usage is TRBV12-3 or TRBV12-4 and J usage is TRBJ2-1, with 7 bases fitting TRBD1. The CDR3 extends over 12 amino acids. Trimming cost V 4 bases and J 14 bases; bases outside gene matches: 8.

This clone was counted only a few times. The same CDR3 is also encoded by other DNA sequences in this sample. The chain recombines TRBV5-1 with TRBJ1-1; D is perhaps TRBD1 (5 bases). The CDR3 is 15 residues long. Trimming removed 4 bases at V and 1 base at J, with 14 bases between. Germline CDR1 reads SGHRS; CDR2 reads YFSETQ. The CDR3 nucleotides read TGCGCCAGCAGCCTAGAAGGGGCGAGGAACACTGAAGCTTTCTTT. Protein product: CASSLEGARNTEAFF.

This rearrangement joins TRBV24-1 to TRBJ2-3; a possible D gene is TRBD2 (6 bases). The CDR3 loop spans 18 amino acids. The V end was cut by 0 bases, the J end by 0 bases, with 15 bases between. Germline V lookup: CDR1 KGHDR, CDR2 SFDVKD. The CDR3: CATSDLGLTITSTDTQYF. CDR3 DNA sequence: TGTGCCACCAGTGATTTGGGACTAACTATAACGAGCACAGATACGCAGTATTTT.

In this sample, this clone turned up once. The chain employs TRBV19 and TRBJ1-6; no reliable D call. V was pared by 3 bases and J by 8 bases, with 14 bases between. The germline V gene encodes CDR1 LNHDA and CDR2 SQIVND (reference sequence). This CDR3 has 15 residues. CDR3 sequence (DNA): TGTGCCAGTAGTATTTCGAGTTTTATGGATTCACCCCTCCACTTT. It is translated as CASSISSFMDSPLHF.

The V and J genes are TRBV5-1 and TRBJ2-7; 9 nucleotides line up with TRBD1. The trim removed 3 bases at V and 4 bases at J, leaving 11 bases unmatched. Germline V gives CDR1 SGHRS, CDR2 YFSETQ. The CDR3 length is 16 residues. CDR3 loop: CASSWSSGQGGYEQYF. The DNA of the CDR3 is TGCGCCAGCAGCTGGAGCTCGGGACAGGGAGGTTACGAGCAGTACTTC.

The chain joins TRBV10-3 to TRBJ1-1; D unresolved. Trimming pared 4 bases from V and 0 bases from J, leaving 18 bases between. The CDR3 has 17 residues. CDR1 is ENHRY, CDR2 SYGVKD, per germline. The CDR3 region is CAISGGFASNMNTEAFF. The CDR3, as DNA: TGTGCCATCAGTGGCGGGTTCGCCTCGAACATGAACACTGAAGCTTTCTTT.

This clone was seen just once. V gene TRBV28 combines with J gene TRBJ1-1; D remains unclear. CDR3 length equals 12 residues. The V and J ends lost 7 bases and 0 bases respectively, with 6 bases between them. Germline lookup yields CDR1 MDHEN and CDR2 SYDVKM. The CDR3 DNA reads as TGTGCCAGCACCGAGATGAACACTGAAGCTTTCTTT. This gives the protein CASTEMNTEAFF.

The rearrangement uses TRBV28 and TRBJ1-1, with a tentative D call TRBD1 (6 bases). The germline gives CDR1 MDHEN, CDR2 SYDVKM. This CDR3 is 15 amino acids long. V was pared by 2 bases and J by 4 bases, with 14 bases between. CDR3 in amino acids: CASSLPQGWGTEAFF. CDR3 DNA: TGTGCCAGCAGTTTACCCCAGGGGTGGGGCACTGAAGCTTTCTTT. Complete variable domain (other parts from reference TRBV28 and TRBJ1-1): DVKVTQSSRYLVKRTGEKVFLECVQDMDHENMFWYRQDPGLGLRLIYFSYDVKMKEKGDIPEGYSVSREKKERFSLILESASTNQTSMYLCASSLPQGWGTEAFFGQGTRLTVV.

The rearrangement uses TRBV12-3 or TRBV12-4 and TRBJ1-2; D may be TRBD1 (5 bases). The length of the CDR3 is 13 residues. V was trimmed by 2 bases and J by 8 bases, leaving 12 bases between them. CDR3 residues: CASSLIRRGGYTF. CDR3 DNA: TGTGCCAGCAGTTTAATCAGGAGGGGAGGCTACACCTTC.

The chain is built from TRBV11-2 and TRBJ2-1, with 8 bases fitting TRBD1. Germline V gene data show CDR1 as SGHAT and CDR2 as FQNNGV. The junction had 9 bases not matched to a gene; V was cut back by 5 bases and J by 15 bases. The CDR3 is 12 amino acids. The CDR3 here is CASSIGQGVAFF. The CDR3, as DNA: TGTGCCAGCAGCATCGGACAGGGTGTTGCGTTCTTC. The full variable domain, with the rest looked up from reference TRBV11-2 and TRBJ2-1, is EAGVAQSPRYKIIEKRQSVAFWCNPISGHATLYWYQQILGQGPKLLIQFQNNGVVDDSQLPKDRFSAERLKGVDSTLKIQPAKLEDSAVYLCASSIGQGVAFFGPGTRLTVL.

This clone turned up a few times. The chain joins TRBV5-4 to TRBJ2-2, with D possibly TRBD1 on 5 matching bases. The CDR3 loop spans 16 amino acids. From germline, CDR1 is SGHNT and CDR2 YYREEE (reference sequence). V lost 1 base, J lost 5 bases, and 15 bases lay in between. The CDR3 bases are TGTGCCAGCAGCTTGAGGGGTCGAGGTGGGACCGGGGAGCTGTTTTTT. Its translation: CASSLRGRGGTGELFF.

This clone was seen a single time. The chain combines TRBV7-3 with TRBJ2-1; perhaps TRBD1 as D (6 bases). The CDR3 is made up of 15 amino acids. CDR1 and CDR2 from the germline V gene are SGHTA and FQGTGA. Trimming took off 0 bases at V and 3 bases at J, with 9 bases between the two ends. The CDR3 region has the DNA TGTGCCAGCAGCTTAACCGCAGGGGACTACAATGAGCAGTTCTTC. It codes for CASSLTAGDYNEQFF.

The rearrangement links TRBV27 to TRBJ1-1; D unclear. Deletions cut 7 bases from V and 1 base from J, with 10 bases between. The CDR3 totals 13 residues. Looked up from germline, CDR1 is MNHEY and CDR2 is SMNVEV (reference sequence). The CDR3 protein is CASTARQNTEAFF. CDR3 coding DNA: TGTGCCAGCACCGCTAGGCAGAACACTGAAGCTTTCTTT.

The chain recombines TRBV5-1 with TRBJ2-1, with 8 bases identical to TRBD2. The length of the CDR3 is 15 residues. Germline V CDR1 and CDR2: SGHRS, YFSETQ. Trimming removed 1 base from V and 2 bases from J; junction bases left unmatched: 2. CDR3 DNA: TGCGCCAGCAGCTTGTCCGGGGGGGCCTACAATGAGCAGTTCTTC. Protein product: CASSLSGGAYNEQFF.

The CDR3 bases are TGTGCCAGCAGTTTATCGTCCCCTCGGGACTCGAGCACAGATACGCAGTATTTT. Translated: CASSLSSPRDSSTDTQYF. V and J are TRBV27 and TRBJ2-3, with D tentatively TRBD2 (6 bases). Trimming shortened V by 0 bases and J by 0 bases, and 16 bases separated the two germline ends. The germline V gene encodes CDR1 MNHEY and CDR2 SMNVEV (reference sequence). This CDR3 has 18 residues.

The chain uses TRBV5-1 and TRBJ1-2; 7 bases are shared with TRBD1. Germline-derived CDR1 and CDR2 are SGHRS and YFSETQ. The CDR3 has 15 residues. Trimming at V came to 1 base and at J to 4 bases, leaving 7 bases not matched to a gene. The CDR3 DNA reads TGCGCCAGCAGCTTGTCTTCCGACAGGGCCTATGGCTACACCTTC. This gives the protein CASSLSSDRAYGYTF.

The chain has TRBV29-1 and TRBJ1-2; TRBD1 aligns across 7 bases. Per germline, CDR1 SQVTM and CDR2 ANQGSEA. J lost 4 bases, V lost 6 bases, and 5 bases had no gene match. CDR3 length: 12 residues. The CDR3 sequence: CSVETGSYGYTF. The CDR3 DNA sequence: TGCAGCGTCGAGACAGGGTCCTATGGCTACACCTTC.